This T cell receptor (beta chain) comes out of a study of cytomegalovirus exposure and HLA in healthy donors. Study outcomes and limitations: Follow-up analysis found HLA locus-dependent TCR association rates, highest for DRB1 and lowest for HLA-C.

60 Vbeta and 13 Jbeta primers were used in PCR. Using immunoSEQ multiplex PCR, the repertoire was profiled, and TCRdb retains in-frame clones only, with some absent. The sample holds 150,000 to 200,000 clones; more than 65% are singletons and the top ten take about 2.5%. The germline CDR1 and CDR2 sequences are SGDLS and YYNGEE. This CDR3 comprises 15 residues. J gave up 0 bases and V 7 bases, and 6 bases lay outside the gene matches. In regard to this clone: Its matching antigen is unknown.

The receptor was derived from a woman in her thirties or forties in good health and CMV-seropositive. Sequenced sample: PBMCs. The rearrangement links TRBV9 to TRBJ2-3; TRBD2 aligns across 9 bases. DNA of the CDR3: TGTGCCAGCGCTCATAGCGGGGGCAGCACAGATACGCAGTATTTT. As protein: CASAHSGGSTDTQYF.